Below, 21 T cell receptor beta chains from the same sample are listed, as sequenced in a study of shared clonotypes between healthy human individuals. TCRdb's copy holds only in-frame clones and misses some; the assay was immunoSEQ multiplex PCR. This table holds more than 1,200,000 clones, approximately 98.5% found once. The specimen sequenced was naive CD4+ T cells sorted from blood. Described subset: CD45RA+ positively selected. The receptors stem from a man under 40 in good health.

The chain has TRBV6-5 and TRBJ2-2, with D hard to call. The CDR3 loop spans 15 amino acids. The germline V and J ends were trimmed by 3 bases and 2 bases, with 10 bases remaining between them. The germline gives CDR1 MNHEY, CDR2 SVGAGI. The CDR3 DNA reads TGTGCCAGCAGTTATTTTGACTCCAACACCGGGGAGCTGTTTTTT. It is translated as CASSYFDSNTGELFF.

The chain combines TRBV7-2 with TRBJ2-5; TRBD1 is a possible D gene (8 bases). The CDR3 sequence is 14 residues long. Germline V gives CDR1 SGHTA, CDR2 FQGNSA. Trimming stripped 2 bases from V and 4 bases from J, with 11 bases between. CDR3 coding DNA: TGTGCCAGCAGCTTAAACAGGGGGGGAGAGACCCAGTACTTC. Protein: CASSLNRGGETQYF.

The gene calls are TRBV9 and TRBJ1-1; TRBD1 matches 9 bases. The CDR3 loop spans 14 amino acids. Germline assignment: CDR1 SGDLS and CDR2 YYNGEE. Germline trimming cut 4 bases from V and 8 bases from J; bases unmatched to any gene: 9. DNA for the CDR3: TGTGCCAGCAGCTTCCGCGGGACAGGGAGAGAAGCTTTCTTT. This sequence encodes CASSFRGTGREAFF.

V usage is TRBV7-9 and J usage is TRBJ1-1; possibly TRBD1 for D (5 bases). The V and J ends lost 0 bases and 0 bases respectively, with 14 bases between them. Germline lookup yields CDR1 SEHNR and CDR2 FQNEAQ (reference sequence). The CDR3 contains 17 residues. The CDR3 sequence: CASSLAFTSDMNTEAFF. The CDR3 DNA is TGTGCCAGCAGCTTAGCCTTCACATCGGACATGAACACTGAAGCTTTCTTT.

V gene TRBV9 combines with J gene TRBJ2-7; D is uncertain. Trimming cost V 3 bases and J 4 bases, with 14 bases left between them. Germline CDR1 and CDR2: SGDLS and YYNGEE. The CDR3 is 14 amino acids. The DNA of the CDR3 is TGTGCCAGCAGCGGACGAGAGACCCTTTACGAGCAGTACTTC. It yields the protein CASSGRETLYEQYF.

V usage is TRBV5-5 and J usage is TRBJ1-5; no clear D gene. CDR1 and CDR2 (germline): SGHKS, YYEKEE (reference sequence). The V end lost 0 bases, the J end lost 10 bases, and 8 bases lay between the germline ends. The CDR3 is made up of 12 amino acids. The CDR3 reads CASSLGGEPQHF. The CDR3 DNA reads TGTGCCAGCAGCTTGGGTGGGGAACCCCAGCATTTT. The entire variable domain, with the rest obtained from reference TRBV5-5 and TRBJ1-5, is as follows: DAGVTQSPTHLIKTRGQQVTLRCSPISGHKSVSWYQQVLGQGPQFIFQYYEKEERGRGNFPDRFSARQFPNYSSELNVNALLLGDSALYLCASSLGGEPQHFGDGTRLSIL.

A remark on this clone: Other DNA sequences of this sample code for an identical CDR3. This rearrangement joins TRBV18 to TRBJ1-4; D not certain. The CDR3 loop spans 14 amino acids. Trimming stripped 2 bases from V and 0 bases from J, with 4 bases between. The germline V gene has CDR1 KGHSH and CDR2 LQKENI. The CDR3 nucleotides read TGTGCCAGCTCACCAGGGGCAACTAATGAAAAACTGTTTTTT. It translates to CASSPGATNEKLFF.

V usage is TRBV7-2 and J usage is TRBJ2-1; a possible D gene is TRBD2 (6 bases). The CDR3 is made up of 16 amino acids. Germline V gene lookup returns CDR1 SGHTA and CDR2 FQGNSA. V lost 0 bases and J lost 3, with 12 bases in between. CDR3 nucleotides: TGTGCCAGCAGCTTAGCGTCAGCGGGCGACTACAATGAGCAGTTCTTC. As protein: CASSLASAGDYNEQFF.

The chain recombines TRBV19 with TRBJ2-7; the D gene is possibly TRBD2 (6 bases). The CDR3 runs 19 residues. The V end lost 4 bases, the J end lost 1 base, and 26 bases lay between the germline ends. Germline lookup yields CDR1 LNHDA and CDR2 SQIVND (reference sequence). CDR3 in amino acids: CASSRHGHVWGEISYEQYF. The CDR3 coding sequence is TGTGCCAGTAGTAGACACGGGCATGTTTGGGGGGAGATATCCTACGAGCAGTACTTC.

The chain joins TRBV4-1 to TRBJ2-1; no reliable D call. Germline CDR1 is MGHRA and CDR2 is YSYEKL. This CDR3 has 15 residues. V lost 2 bases and J 0 bases, leaving 8 bases between the germline ends. The CDR3 bases are TGCGCCAGCAGCCAACTCATGAGCTCCTACAATGAGCAGTTCTTC. Translating it yields CASSQLMSSYNEQFF.

In DNA form, the CDR3 reads TGTGCCAGCAGTGAAGGGAACCACCAAGAGACCCAGTACTTC. This codes for CASSEGNHQETQYF. The rearrangement uses TRBV2 and TRBJ2-5, with D hard to call. The CDR3 runs 14 residues. From germline, CDR1 is SNHLY and CDR2 FYNNEI. Trimming took 1 base from V and 0 from J, leaving 6 bases between them. Supplemented by reference TRBV2 and TRBJ2-5, the full variable domain reads EPEVTQTPSHQVTQMGQEVILRCVPISNHLYFYWYRQILGQKVEFLVSFYNNEISEKSEIFDDQFSVERPDGSNFTLKIRSTKLEDSAMYFCASSEGNHQETQYFGPGTRLLVL.

The J gene is TRBJ2-7, the V gene TRBV4-2; 13 positions match TRBD2. There are 15 residues in the CDR3. V trimming: 0 bases; J trimming: 4 bases; junction bases outside the gene matches: 0. Germline lookup yields CDR1 LGHNA and CDR2 YNFKEQ. CDR3 residues: CASSQELAGGYEQYF. The CDR3 coding sequence is TGTGCCAGCAGCCAAGAACTAGCGGGAGGGTACGAGCAGTACTTC.

A remark on this clone: This same CDR3 is encoded by further DNA sequences in the sample. The chain combines TRBV5-1 with TRBJ2-7, with a weak D call TRBD2 (5 bases). Germline CDR1 is SGHRS and CDR2 is YFSETQ. V was shortened by 2 bases and J by 0 bases, with 9 bases between the two germline ends. The CDR3 has 14 residues. The CDR3 DNA sequence: TGCGCCAGCAGCTTTGGAAGCGGCTCCTACGAGCAGTACTTC. It encodes CASSFGSGSYEQYF.

This chain connects TRBV30 to TRBJ2-5, with unresolved D. V lost 3 bases and J lost 4, with 9 bases in between. There are 12 residues in the CDR3. CDR1 is GTSNPN, CDR2 SVGIG, per germline (reference sequence). The CDR3 sequence: CAWSPGTETQYF. As DNA, the CDR3 is TGTGCCTGGAGCCCCGGTACAGAGACCCAGTACTTC. Full variable domain (rest looked up from reference TRBV30 and TRBJ2-5): SQTIHQWPATLVQPVGSPLSLECTVEGTSNPNLYWYRQAAGRGLQLLFYSVGIGQISSEVPQNLSASRPQDRQFILSSKKLLLSDSGFYLCAWSPGTETQYFGPGTRLLVL.

The rearrangement uses TRBV5-1 and TRBJ2-7, with 8 bases that match TRBD1. Germline V gene data show CDR1 as SGHRS and CDR2 as YFSETQ. The CDR3 is 16 residues long. V shed 0 bases, J shed 3 bases, and the junction held 8 bases outside the gene matches. The CDR3 sequence is CASSLGPGGGNYEQYF. In DNA, the CDR3 is TGCGCCAGCAGCTTGGGACCAGGGGGCGGGAACTACGAGCAGTACTTC. Using reference TRBV5-1 and TRBJ2-7 for the parts outside the CDR3, the full variable domain is KAGVTQTPRYLIKTRGQQVTLSCSPISGHRSVSWYQQTPGQGLQFLFEYFSETQRNKGNFPGRFSGRQFSNSRSEMNVSTLELGDSALYLCASSLGPGGGNYEQYFGPGTRLTVT.

This rearrangement joins TRBV5-1 to TRBJ1-3; no reliable D call. CDR1 SGHRS and CDR2 YFSETQ come from the germline V gene. This CDR3 region has 17 residues. V lost 3 bases, J lost 4 bases, and 20 bases lay in between. The CDR3 here is CASSSAGHGTGGNTIYF. CDR3 sequence (DNA): TGCGCCAGCAGCTCGGCCGGCCACGGAACGGGGGGAAACACCATATATTTT.

The chain is built from TRBV27 and TRBJ2-3, with TRBD1 as a possible D gene (5 bases). The CDR3 consists of 15 residues. Looked up from germline, CDR1 is MNHEY and CDR2 is SMNVEV (reference sequence). Between the trimmed V and J ends, which lost 0 bases and 0 bases, there was a span of 7 bases. The CDR3 coding sequence is TGTGCCAGCAGTTTATCGACAGCCAGCACAGATACGCAGTATTTT. As protein: CASSLSTASTDTQYF.

V gene TRBV10-3 combines with J gene TRBJ2-7; D is perhaps TRBD1 (5 bases). Germline-derived CDR1 and CDR2 are ENHRY and SYGVKD. The CDR3 is 17 amino acids. V was trimmed by 0 bases and J by 0 bases, leaving 15 bases between them. The CDR3 nucleotides are TGTGCCATCAGTGAGTCGAGAGGTACGGACACCTCCTACGAGCAGTACTTC. It specifies CAISESRGTDTSYEQYF.

The genes are TRBV6-1 and TRBJ1-4; TRBD1 agrees at 10 bases. V lost 4 bases and J lost 4; bases outside the gene matches: 6. The CDR3 is 16 amino acids. CDR1 and CDR2 from the germline V gene are MNHNS and SASEGT. CDR3 region: CASSGQGAKDNEKLFF. The CDR3 DNA reads as TGTGCCAGCAGTGGACAGGGGGCGAAGGATAATGAAAAACTGTTTTTT.

The table lists this clone with a count of one. The junction shows a germline mismatch at one end, possibly a read error. The chain combines TRBV28 with TRBJ1-2; 10 nucleotides align to TRBD1. CDR3 length equals 11 residues. Per the germline V gene, CDR1 is MDHEN and CDR2 is SYDVKM. In nucleotides, the CDR3 is TGTGCCAGCAGTTTACGACAGGGGGCCCTATTC. Its translation: CASSLRQGALF.

This chain connects TRBV5-4 to TRBJ1-4; D is unresolved. The CDR3 consists of 15 residues. Germline loops: CDR1 SGHNT, CDR2 YYREEE (reference sequence). Deletions cut 4 bases from V and 4 bases from J, with 14 bases between. CDR3 in DNA: TGTGCCAGCAGCGTGAACACGGCTCTTAATGAAAAACTGTTTTTT. Translation gives CASSVNTALNEKLFF. The entire variable domain, with the rest obtained from reference TRBV5-4 and TRBJ1-4, is as follows: ETGVTQSPTHLIKTRGQQVTLRCSSQSGHNTVSWYQQALGQGPQFIFQYYREEENGRGNFPPRFSGLQFPNYSSELNVNALELDDSALYLCASSVNTALNEKLFFGSGTQLSVL.